Detailed here is one TCR beta chain. This clonotype was counted at least ten times. Its antigen remains undetermined. The sample holds no much larger clone one base away, and base qualities are not on file. The library relied on multiplex PCR. Instrument used: Illumina HiSeq 4000. To build TCR beta libraries, CDR3 regions were amplified by Arm-PCR using iRepertoire HTBI primers. Gel purification was performed on PCR products prior to sequencing. As for how the authors treated the data: Gene usage analysis of CDR3 amino acid clonotypes relied on the roughly 60 TRBV and 13 to 15 TRBJ segments identified across samples. COPE and FqMerger were used to merge filtered high-quality paired reads into contigs. Contigs were aligned with BLAST to IMGT TRBV, TRBD and TRBJ reference genes, and CDR3 was defined per IMGT. Any clonotype with a frequency above 0.1% was counted as a highly expanded clone. Shannon entropy served as the measure of repertoire diversity, while the Gini coefficient captured V-J evenness. A clonotype was considered public if more than one individual shared it. In-frame beta chains were kept once TCRdb had trimmed the public reads at Q25 with fastp and called clones with MiXCR. CDR3 protein sequences are deduplicated, and each keeps its most common genes and DNA. The V and J calls here are based on TCRdb, not the publication. This sample lists approximately 400,000 distinct CDR3 sequences; 20% were detected once. Jointly, the top ten make up around 20% of the sample.

The sample is drawn from a study of regulatory T cells in long-lasting Graves disease (dated by TCRdb to the early 2020s). In the study overall: Persistent Graves' disease was defined as persistently positive TSH receptor autoantibodies together with antithyroid drug treatment for over 5 years. Patients with persistent Graves' disease were compared with patients with newly diagnosed Graves' disease using TCR sequencing and RNA sequencing of peripheral blood. The study was registered as a clinical trial and conducted in China. A total of approximately 35 samples underwent TCR sequencing: some 13 from persistent and roughly 20 from newly diagnosed Graves' disease patients. Persistent Graves' disease patients in the clinical cohort had taken antithyroid drugs for around 10 years on average. General study outcomes and caveats: Persistent patients shared more public clonotypes among themselves (more than 2,500) than newly diagnosed patients did (about 970). Only peripheral blood was studied, because thyroid tissue, the primary lesion, was inaccessible. Compared with newly diagnosed patients, patients with persistent Graves' disease had lower TCR Shannon entropy and fewer highly expanded clones, which suggests clonal expansion. The authors noted that the small sample size was a limitation that may lower accuracy. Persistent disease showed preferential use of TRBV28, TRBJ1-2 and TRBJ2-5, whereas newly diagnosed disease favored TRBV20-1 and TRBJ2-1. Only the TCR beta chain was sequenced and analyzed.

Between the V and J ends, shortened by 3 bases and 1 base respectively, the junction contains 12 bases. The CDR3 goes from the cysteine to the phenylalanine over 14 residues. The CDR3 DNA has 42 bases and is translated from base 1. The germline V gene (reference sequence) yields DFQATT for CDR1 and SNEGSKA for CDR2. According to the study, the label for this sample's time point signals: persistent/refractory GD, antithyroid drugs over 5 years with positive TRAb. For both TCR sequencing and RNA sequencing, RNA was extracted from PBMCs in TRIzol. The diagnosis of Graves' disease followed American Thyroid Association guidelines. The patients came from an endocrinology department in Xi'an, China. Each patient gave about 8.1 milliliters of peripheral blood, collected in an EDTA anticoagulant tube. Ficoll Paque Plus density gradient separation was used to isolate PBMCs, and no further T cell sorting was performed. An Agilent 2100 Bioanalyzer and agarose gel were used to assess RNA quality, and a NanoDrop 2000 was used to measure RNA concentration.

Specimen: peripheral blood mononuclear cells (PBMCs), collected when the disease was refractory, from a patient treated with antithyroid drugs. The receptor was isolated from a female donor with Graves disease. The chain is encoded by TRBV20-1 joined to TRBJ1-1, with no D gene named confidently. The CDR3 here reads CSASAGWSNTEAFF. The bases read TGCAGTGCTAGCGCTGGATGGTCGAACACTGAAGCTTTCTTT.